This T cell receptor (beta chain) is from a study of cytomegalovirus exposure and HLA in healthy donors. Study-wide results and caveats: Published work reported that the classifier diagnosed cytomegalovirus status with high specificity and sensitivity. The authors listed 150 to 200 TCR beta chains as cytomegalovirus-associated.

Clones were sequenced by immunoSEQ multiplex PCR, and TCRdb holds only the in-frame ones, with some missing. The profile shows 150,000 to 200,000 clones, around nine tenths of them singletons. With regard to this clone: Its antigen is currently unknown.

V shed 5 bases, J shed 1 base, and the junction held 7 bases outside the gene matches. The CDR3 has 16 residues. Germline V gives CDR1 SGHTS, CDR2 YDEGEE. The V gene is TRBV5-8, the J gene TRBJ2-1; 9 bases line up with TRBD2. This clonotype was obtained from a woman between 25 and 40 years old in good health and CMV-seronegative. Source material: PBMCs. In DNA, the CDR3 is TGTGCCAGCAGTCCACAGCGGGGGGAGTCCTACAATGAGCAGTTCTTC. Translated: CASSPQRGESYNEQFF. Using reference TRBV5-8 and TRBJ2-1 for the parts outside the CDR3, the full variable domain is EAGVTQSPTHLIKTRGQQATLRCSPISGHTSVYWYQQALGLGLQFLLWYDEGEERNRGNFPPRFSGRQFPNYSSELNVNALELEDSALYLCASSPQRGESYNEQFFGPGTRLTVL.